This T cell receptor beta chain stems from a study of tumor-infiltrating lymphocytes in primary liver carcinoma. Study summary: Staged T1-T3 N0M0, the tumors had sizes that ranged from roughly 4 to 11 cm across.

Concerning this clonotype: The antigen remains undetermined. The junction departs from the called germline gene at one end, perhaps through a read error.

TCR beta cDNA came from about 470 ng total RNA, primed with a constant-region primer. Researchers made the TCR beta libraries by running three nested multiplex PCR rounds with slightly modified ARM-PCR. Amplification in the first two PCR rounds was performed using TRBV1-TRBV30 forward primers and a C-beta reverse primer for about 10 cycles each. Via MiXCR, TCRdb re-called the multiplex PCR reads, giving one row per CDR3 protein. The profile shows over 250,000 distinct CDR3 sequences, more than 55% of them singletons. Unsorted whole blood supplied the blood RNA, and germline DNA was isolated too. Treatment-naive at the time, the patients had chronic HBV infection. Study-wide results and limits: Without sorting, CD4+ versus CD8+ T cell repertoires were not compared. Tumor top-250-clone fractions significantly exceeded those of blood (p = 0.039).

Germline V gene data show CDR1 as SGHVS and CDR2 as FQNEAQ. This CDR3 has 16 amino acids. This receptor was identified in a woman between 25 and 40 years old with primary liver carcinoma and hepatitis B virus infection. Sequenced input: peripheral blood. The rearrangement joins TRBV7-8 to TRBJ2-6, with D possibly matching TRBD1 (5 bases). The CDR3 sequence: CASSPGISSGANALTF. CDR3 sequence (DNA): TGTGCCAGCAGCCCCGGCATTAGCTCTGGGGCCAACGCCCTGACTTTC.